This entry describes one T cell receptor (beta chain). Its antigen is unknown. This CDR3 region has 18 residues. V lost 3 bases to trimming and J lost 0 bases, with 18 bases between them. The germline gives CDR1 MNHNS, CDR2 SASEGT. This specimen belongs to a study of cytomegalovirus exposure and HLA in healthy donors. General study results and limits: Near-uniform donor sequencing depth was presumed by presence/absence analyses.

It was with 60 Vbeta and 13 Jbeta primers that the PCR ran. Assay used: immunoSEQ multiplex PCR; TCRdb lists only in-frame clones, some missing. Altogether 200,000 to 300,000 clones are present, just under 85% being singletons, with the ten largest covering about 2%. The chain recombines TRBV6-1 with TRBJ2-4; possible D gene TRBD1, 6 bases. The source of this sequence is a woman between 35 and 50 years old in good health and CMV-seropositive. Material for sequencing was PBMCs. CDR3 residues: CASSDFRQAVLAKNIQYF. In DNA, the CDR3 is TGTGCCAGCAGTGATTTTCGACAGGCTGTACTAGCCAAAAACATTCAGTACTTC.